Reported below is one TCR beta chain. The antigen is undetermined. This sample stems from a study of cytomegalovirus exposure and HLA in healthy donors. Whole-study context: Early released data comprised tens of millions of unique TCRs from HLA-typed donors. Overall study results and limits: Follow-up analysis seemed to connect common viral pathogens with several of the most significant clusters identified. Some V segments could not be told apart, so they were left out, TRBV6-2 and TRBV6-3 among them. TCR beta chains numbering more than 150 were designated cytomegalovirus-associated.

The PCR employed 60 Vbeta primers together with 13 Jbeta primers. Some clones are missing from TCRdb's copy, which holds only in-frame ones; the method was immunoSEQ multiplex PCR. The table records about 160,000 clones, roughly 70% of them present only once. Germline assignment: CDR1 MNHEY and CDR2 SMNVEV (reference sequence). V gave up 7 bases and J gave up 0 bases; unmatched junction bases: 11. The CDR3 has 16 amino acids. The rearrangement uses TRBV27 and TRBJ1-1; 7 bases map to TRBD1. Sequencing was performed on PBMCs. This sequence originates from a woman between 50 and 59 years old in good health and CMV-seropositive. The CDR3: CASMTGPRLMNTEAFF. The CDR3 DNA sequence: TGTGCCAGCATGACAGGGCCTCGACTCATGAACACTGAAGCTTTCTTT.